This passage covers 17 T cell receptor beta chains from one sample sequenced in a study of cytomegalovirus exposure and HLA in healthy donors. 13 Jbeta primers and 60 Vbeta primers were used for the PCR. Sequencing used immunoSEQ multiplex PCR; TCRdb keeps in-frame clones, though not all of them. This sample has approximately 90,000 clones, with roughly three quarters found just once. Sequenced material: PBMCs. These TCRs come from a man younger than 45 in good health and CMV-seronegative.

The rearrangement links TRBV6-6 to TRBJ2-2, with D possibly TRBD1 on 6 matching bases. This CDR3 contains 16 residues. With 5 bases removed from V and 3 bases from J, the gap between germline ends came to 16 bases. Germline-derived CDR1 and CDR2 are MNHNY and SVGAGI (reference sequence). CDR3 sequence (DNA): TGTGCCAGCAGTGCACAGGGTATAGGTGACACCGGGGAGCTGTTTTTT. Its protein is CASSAQGIGDTGELFF.

CDR3 bases: TGTGCCAGCAGCCAAGGTGGTAGCATCTACAATGAGCAGTTCTTC. Residues: CASSQGGSIYNEQFF. This rearrangement joins TRBV14 to TRBJ2-1; no clear D. V shed 1 base and J shed 3 bases, with 10 bases lying between them. Looked up from germline, CDR1 is SGHDN and CDR2 is FVKESK. The CDR3 spans 15 residues.

Here the CDR3 DNA reads TGTGCCAGCAGCTTGGTGGCGGGGGGGGTTGGAGATACGCAGTATTTT. Translated: CASSLVAGGVGDTQYF. The rearrangement links TRBV5-6 to TRBJ2-3; the match to TRBD2 covers 9 bases. Per the germline V gene, CDR1 is SGHDT and CDR2 is YYEEEE. This CDR3 region has 16 residues. V lost 0 bases and J lost 5; bases outside the gene matches: 7.

The V and J genes are TRBV18 and TRBJ2-7, with a possible D match to TRBD2 (6 bases). CDR1 is KGHSH, CDR2 LQKENI, per germline. Between the trimmed V and J ends, which lost 6 bases and 0 bases, there was a span of 12 bases. This CDR3 has 14 amino acids. CDR3: CASSHGGDSYEQYF. For the CDR3, the DNA is TGTGCCAGCTCTCACGGGGGAGACTCCTACGAGCAGTACTTC.

The J gene is TRBJ1-1, the V gene TRBV11-3, with TRBD1 as a possible D gene (6 bases). The V gene lost 0 bases and the J gene lost 5 bases, with 10 bases spanning the gap. Germline CDR1 SGHNT, CDR2 YENEEA. The length of the CDR3 is 14 residues. CDR3 nucleotide sequence: TGTGCCAGCAGCTTAGATGGCAGGGGTACTGAAGCTTTCTTT. Translation gives CASSLDGRGTEAFF.

The chain joins TRBV10-3 to TRBJ1-4, with TRBD1 identical over 7 bases. Germline CDR1 and CDR2: ENHRY and SYGVKD. V gave up 0 bases and J gave up 7 bases; unmatched junction bases: 8. The CDR3 spans 16 residues. CDR3: CAISESITGDREKLFF. CDR3 DNA: TGTGCCATCAGTGAGTCAATAACAGGGGACCGTGAAAAACTGTTTTTT.

The chain is built from TRBV6-1 and TRBJ2-7; a weak D match, TRBD1 (6 bases). Between the trimmed V and J ends, which lost 5 bases and 12 bases, there was a span of 20 bases. Germline V gives CDR1 MNHNS, CDR2 SASEGT. The CDR3 contains 13 residues. CDR3 bases: TGTGCCAGCAGTTTAAGGGACAACGATTTTCTGTACTTC. This translates into CASSLRDNDFLYF.

Concerning this clone itself: Compared with germline, one end of the junction differs, possibly owing to a read error. This CDR3 is also generated by other DNA sequences in the sample. The V and J genes are TRBV6-5 and TRBJ2-7; 9 bases are a match to TRBD1. The CDR3 has 13 residues. CDR1 and CDR2 from the germline V gene are MNHEY and SVGAGI. The DNA for the CDR3 is TGTGCTAGCAGTTCTGACAGGGGGGCCGAGCAGTACTTC. Its protein is CASSSDRGAEQYF.

The rearrangement joins TRBV11-2 to TRBJ1-1; perhaps TRBD1 as D (5 bases). The germline gives CDR1 SGHAT, CDR2 FQNNGV. V lost 3 bases and J 3 bases, leaving 20 bases between the germline ends. The CDR3 runs to 17 residues. The CDR3 DNA reads TGTGCCAGCAGCTTCGGGGCCGCGGTGGGGGAGGACACTGAAGCTTTCTTT. Amino acid sequence: CASSFGAAVGEDTEAFF. Variable domain in full (rest from reference TRBV11-2 and TRBJ1-1): EAGVAQSPRYKIIEKRQSVAFWCNPISGHATLYWYQQILGQGPKLLIQFQNNGVVDDSQLPKDRFSAERLKGVDSTLKIQPAKLEDSAVYLCASSFGAAVGEDTEAFFGQGTRLTVV.

This chain links TRBV30 with TRBJ2-1; D is perhaps TRBD1 (5 bases). Deletions cut 0 bases from V and 6 bases from J, with 12 bases between. The CDR3 length is 14 residues. Germline V lookup: CDR1 GTSNPN, CDR2 SVGIG (reference sequence). CDR3 nucleotides: TGTGCCTGGAGTGTGGCTTTGGGGCCCAATGAGCAGTTCTTC. Translation gives CAWSVALGPNEQFF. Supplemented by reference TRBV30 and TRBJ2-1, the full variable domain reads SQTIHQWPATLVQPVGSPLSLECTVEGTSNPNLYWYRQAAGRGLQLLFYSVGIGQISSEVPQNLSASRPQDRQFILSSKKLLLSDSGFYLCAWSVALGPNEQFFGPGTRLTVL.

This clone was counted a few times. The rearrangement joins TRBV2 to TRBJ1-4; no firm D call. CDR1 SNHLY and CDR2 FYNNEI come from the germline V gene. The CDR3 totals 13 residues. V was cut by 7 bases and J by 2 bases, with 8 bases left in between. For the CDR3, the DNA is TGTGCCAGCAATTTAGTTACTAATGAAAAACTGTTTTTT. This codes for CASNLVTNEKLFF.

This chain joins TRBV27 and TRBJ1-3; 8 bases line up with TRBD1. Looked up from germline, CDR1 is MNHEY and CDR2 is SMNVEV (reference sequence). Trimming took 5 bases from V and 4 from J; bases not matched to a gene: 4. This CDR3 comprises 14 residues. The CDR3 nucleotides are TGTGCCAGCAGTGAGACAGGGGTCGGAAACACCATATATTTT. Translating it yields CASSETGVGNTIYF.

The V call is TRBV19, the J call TRBJ1-6, with TRBD1 identical over 9 bases. The germline V gene has CDR1 LNHDA and CDR2 SQIVND (reference sequence). This CDR3 spans 13 amino acids. The V segment lost 10 bases and the J segment 10 bases; nucleotides outside the gene matches: 8. As DNA, the CDR3 is TGTGCCACAAAGGGGACAGGGACCTCACCCCTCCACTTT. Amino acids: CATKGTGTSPLHF.

This clone occurred once. The chain is built from TRBV21-1 and TRBJ1-5; the table's D call, TRBD1, has no DNA check behind it. TRBV21-1 is designated a pseudogene. The CDR3 consists of 17 residues. The CDR3 protein is CASSKGFHRVSNQPQHF. The CDR3 region has the DNA TGTGCCAGCAGCAAAGGTTTCCACAGGGTCAGCAATCAGCCCCAGCATTTT.

Written as DNA, the CDR3 is TGTGCCAGCAGCTCCCGTAGCCAAGAGACCCAGTACTTC. This codes for CASSSRSQETQYF. The rearrangement uses TRBV7-9 and TRBJ2-5; D gene unclear. The germline V gene encodes CDR1 SEHNR and CDR2 FQNEAQ (reference sequence). The CDR3 is made up of 13 amino acids. The V end lost 4 bases, the J end lost 1 base, and 7 bases lay between the germline ends.

The CDR3: CASSFEASTEAFF. Written as DNA, the CDR3 is TGTGCCAGCAGTTTCGAGGCGTCCACTGAAGCTTTCTTT. The chain has TRBV2 and TRBJ1-1; D is undetermined. Germline V CDR1 and CDR2: SNHLY, FYNNEI. The CDR3 is made up of 13 amino acids. Trimming left V 5 bases short and J 4 bases short, with 11 bases between.

The chain couples TRBV29-1 to TRBJ2-7; 9 bases align to TRBD2. The last part of the DNA fits TRBJ2-5 better; the J call may be wrong. Per the germline V gene, CDR1 is SQVTM and CDR2 is ANQGSEA. The CDR3 covers 14 residues. The CDR3 bases are TGCAGCGTTTCGGCGGGGGGGAACCAAGAGACCCAGTACTTC. This sequence encodes CSVSAGGNQETQYF.